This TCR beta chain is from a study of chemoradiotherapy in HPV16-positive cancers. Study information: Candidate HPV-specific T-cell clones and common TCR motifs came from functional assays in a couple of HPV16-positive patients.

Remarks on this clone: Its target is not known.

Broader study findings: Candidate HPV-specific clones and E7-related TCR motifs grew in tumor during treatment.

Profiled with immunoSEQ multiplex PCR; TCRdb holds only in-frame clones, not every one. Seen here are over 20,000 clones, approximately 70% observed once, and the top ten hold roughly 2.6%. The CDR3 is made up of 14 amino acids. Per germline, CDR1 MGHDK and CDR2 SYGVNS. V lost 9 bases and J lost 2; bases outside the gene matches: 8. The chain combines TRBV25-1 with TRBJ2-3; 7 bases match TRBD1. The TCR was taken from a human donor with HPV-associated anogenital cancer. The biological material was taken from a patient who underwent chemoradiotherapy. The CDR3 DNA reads TGTGCCAGTCGACAGGGCTTTCCCACAGATACGCAGTATTTT. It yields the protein CASRQGFPTDTQYF. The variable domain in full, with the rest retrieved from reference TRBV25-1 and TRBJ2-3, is EADIYQTPRYLVIGTGKKITLECSQTMGHDKMYWYQQDPGMELHLIHYSYGVNSTEKGDLSSESTVSRIRTEHFPLTLESARPSHTSQYLCASRQGFPTDTQYFGPGTRLTVL.